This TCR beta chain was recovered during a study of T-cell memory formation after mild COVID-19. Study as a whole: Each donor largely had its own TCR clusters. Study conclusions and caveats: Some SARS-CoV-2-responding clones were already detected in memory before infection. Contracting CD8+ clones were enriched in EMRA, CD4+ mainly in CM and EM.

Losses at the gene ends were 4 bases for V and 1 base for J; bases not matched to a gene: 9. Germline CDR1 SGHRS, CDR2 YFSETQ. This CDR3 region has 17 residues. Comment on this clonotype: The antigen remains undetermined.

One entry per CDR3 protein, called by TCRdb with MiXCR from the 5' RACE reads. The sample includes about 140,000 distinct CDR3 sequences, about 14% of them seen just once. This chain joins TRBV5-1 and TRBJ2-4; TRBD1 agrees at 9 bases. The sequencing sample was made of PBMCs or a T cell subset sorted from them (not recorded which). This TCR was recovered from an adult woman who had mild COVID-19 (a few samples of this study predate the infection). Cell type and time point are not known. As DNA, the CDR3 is TGCGCCAGCAGCATCGGGGACAGGGAGGAGGCCAAAAACATTCAGTACTTC. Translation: CASSIGDREEAKNIQYF. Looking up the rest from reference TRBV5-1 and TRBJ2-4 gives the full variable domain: KAGVTQTPRYLIKTRGQQVTLSCSPISGHRSVSWYQQTPGQGLQFLFEYFSETQRNKGNFPGRFSGRQFSNSRSEMNVSTLELGDSALYLCASSIGDREEAKNIQYFGAGTRLSVL.